This T cell receptor beta chain was profiled in a study of blood T cell repertoires in COVID-19. Study in general: Samples of COVID-19 (acute and convalescent) were obtained from the United States, Italy and Spain.

Methods used by the authors: Reference gene primer amplification yielded estimated nucleated cell counts. TCRdb's table, derived via immunoSEQ multiplex PCR, lists solely in-frame clones and lacks some. Clone size and V and J calls were adopted from that table, with D and trimming inferred from the DNA. The sample holds some 340,000 clones; around 86% are singletons and the top ten take 5% to 6%. The CDR3 length is 15 residues. Germline V lookup: CDR1 SGDLS, CDR2 YYNGEE. V was pared by 3 bases and J by 1 base, with 4 bases of the junction left unmatched. V gene TRBV9 combines with J gene TRBJ1-1; 9 nucleotides match TRBD1. Material for sequencing was PBMCs or T cells enriched from blood (not recorded which). The receptor was isolated from a woman in her fifties or sixties who had recovered from COVID-19. Here the CDR3 reads CASSESTGGNTEAFF. DNA for the CDR3: TGTGCCAGCAGCGAATCGACAGGGGGGAACACTGAAGCTTTCTTT. Drawing the rest from reference TRBV9 and TRBJ1-1, the complete variable domain is DSGVTQTPKHLITATGQRVTLRCSPRSGDLSVYWYQQSLDQGLQFLIQYYNGEERAKGNILERFSAQQFPDLHSELNLSSLELGDSALYFCASSESTGGNTEAFFGQGTRLTVV.